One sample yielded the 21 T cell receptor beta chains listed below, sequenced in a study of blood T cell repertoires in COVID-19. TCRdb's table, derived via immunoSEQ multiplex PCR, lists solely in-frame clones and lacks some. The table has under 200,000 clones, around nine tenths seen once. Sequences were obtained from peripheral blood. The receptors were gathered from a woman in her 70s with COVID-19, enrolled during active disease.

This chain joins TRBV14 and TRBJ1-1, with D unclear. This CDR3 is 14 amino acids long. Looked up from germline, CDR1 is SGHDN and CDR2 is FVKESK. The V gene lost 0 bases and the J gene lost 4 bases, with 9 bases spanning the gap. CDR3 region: CASSQDLKRTEAFF. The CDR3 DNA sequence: TGTGCCAGCAGCCAAGATCTCAAGCGCACTGAAGCTTTCTTT.

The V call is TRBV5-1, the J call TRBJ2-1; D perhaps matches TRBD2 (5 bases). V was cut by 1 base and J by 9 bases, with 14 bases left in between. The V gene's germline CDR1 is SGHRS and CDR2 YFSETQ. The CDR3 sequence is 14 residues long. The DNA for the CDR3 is TGCGCCAGCAGCTTGTCCACTAGTATTCTTGAGCAGTTCTTC. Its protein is CASSLSTSILEQFF.

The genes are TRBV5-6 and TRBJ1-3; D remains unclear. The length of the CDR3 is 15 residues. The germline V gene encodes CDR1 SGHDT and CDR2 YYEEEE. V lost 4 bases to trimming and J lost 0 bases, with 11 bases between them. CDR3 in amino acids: CASSRTDISGNTIYF. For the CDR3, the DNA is TGTGCCAGCAGCCGAACTGACATCTCTGGAAACACCATATATTTT.

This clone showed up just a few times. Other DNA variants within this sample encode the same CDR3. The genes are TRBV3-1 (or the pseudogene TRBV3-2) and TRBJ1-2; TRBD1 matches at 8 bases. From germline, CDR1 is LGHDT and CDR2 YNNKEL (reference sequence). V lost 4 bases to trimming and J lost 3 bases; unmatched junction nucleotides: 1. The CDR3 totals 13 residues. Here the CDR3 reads CASSPTGDYGYTF. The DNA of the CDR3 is TGTGCCAGCAGCCCGACAGGGGACTATGGCTACACCTTC.

Here the CDR3 DNA reads TGTGCCAGCAGCTTGGGGACCCTATCGGGGGGGCAAGAGACCCAGTACTTC. It encodes CASSLGTLSGGQETQYF. The J gene is TRBJ2-5, the V gene TRBV7-9; 8 bases are a match to TRBD2. The V segment lost 3 bases and the J segment 2 bases; nucleotides outside the gene matches: 11. From germline, CDR1 is SEHNR and CDR2 FQNEAQ (reference sequence). The CDR3 contains 17 residues.

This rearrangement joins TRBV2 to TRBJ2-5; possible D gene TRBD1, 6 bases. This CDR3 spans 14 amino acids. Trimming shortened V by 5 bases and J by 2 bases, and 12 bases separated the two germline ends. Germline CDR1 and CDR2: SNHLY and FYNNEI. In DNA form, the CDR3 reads TGTGCCAGCAGTTCGACAGGATTTCAAGAGACCCAGTACTTC. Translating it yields CASSSTGFQETQYF.

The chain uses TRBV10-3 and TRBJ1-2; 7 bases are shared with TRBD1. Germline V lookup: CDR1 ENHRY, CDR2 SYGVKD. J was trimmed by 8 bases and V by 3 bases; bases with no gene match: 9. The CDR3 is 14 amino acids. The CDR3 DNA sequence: TGTGCCATCAGTGACCCCGGGACAGCGCAAGGCTACACCTTC. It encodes CAISDPGTAQGYTF.

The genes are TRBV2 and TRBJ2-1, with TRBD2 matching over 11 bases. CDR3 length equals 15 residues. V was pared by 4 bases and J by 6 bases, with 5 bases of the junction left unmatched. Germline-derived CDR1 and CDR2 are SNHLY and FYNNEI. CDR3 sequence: CASSVLAGVGNEQFF. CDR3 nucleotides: TGTGCCAGCAGTGTACTAGCGGGGGTGGGCAATGAGCAGTTCTTC.

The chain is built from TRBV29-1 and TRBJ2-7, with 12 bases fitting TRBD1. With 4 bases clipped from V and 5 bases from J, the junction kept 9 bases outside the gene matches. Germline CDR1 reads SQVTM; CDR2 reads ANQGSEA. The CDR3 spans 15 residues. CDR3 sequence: CSVGKGGTGGHEQYF. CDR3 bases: TGCAGCGTTGGAAAGGGGGGGACAGGGGGCCACGAGCAGTACTTC.

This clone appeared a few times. CDR3 residues: CASSYQKETQYF. The CDR3 nucleotides are TGTGCCAGCAGTTACCAAAAAGAGACCCAGTACTTC. The gene calls are TRBV6-6 and TRBJ2-5; D unclear. The CDR3 length is 12 residues. The V end was cut by 2 bases, the J end by 3 bases, with 4 bases between. CDR1 MNHNY and CDR2 SVGAGI come from the germline V gene (reference sequence).

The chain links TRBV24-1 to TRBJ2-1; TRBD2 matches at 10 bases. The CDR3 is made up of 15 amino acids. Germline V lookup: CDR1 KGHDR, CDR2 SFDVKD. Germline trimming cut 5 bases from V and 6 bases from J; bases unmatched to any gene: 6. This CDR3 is CATSGIAGGFNEQFF. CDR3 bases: TGTGCCACCAGTGGTATAGCGGGGGGTTTCAATGAGCAGTTCTTC.

This CDR3 reads CASSLTGGNFDEQFF. CDR3 sequence (DNA): TGTGCCAGCAGCTTAACAGGGGGCAATTTCGATGAGCAGTTCTTC. The genes are TRBV7-3 and TRBJ2-1, with 7 bases lining up with TRBD1. After removal of 0 bases from V and 8 bases from J, the junction contained 7 bases not matched to a gene. Per germline, CDR1 SGHTA and CDR2 FQGTGA. The CDR3 runs to 15 residues.

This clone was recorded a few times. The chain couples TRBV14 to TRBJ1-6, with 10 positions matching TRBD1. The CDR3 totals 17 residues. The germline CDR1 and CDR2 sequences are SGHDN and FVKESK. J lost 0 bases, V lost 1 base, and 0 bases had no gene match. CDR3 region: CASSQGTGGSYNSPLHF. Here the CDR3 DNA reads TGTGCCAGCAGCCAAGGGACAGGGGGCTCCTATAATTCACCCCTCCACTTT.

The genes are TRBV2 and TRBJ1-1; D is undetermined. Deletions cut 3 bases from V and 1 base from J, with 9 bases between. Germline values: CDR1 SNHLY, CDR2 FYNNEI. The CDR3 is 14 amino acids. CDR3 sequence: CASSEQARNTEAFF. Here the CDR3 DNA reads TGTGCCAGCAGTGAGCAGGCGAGGAACACTGAAGCTTTCTTT. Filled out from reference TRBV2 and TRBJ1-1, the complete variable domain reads EPEVTQTPSHQVTQMGQEVILRCVPISNHLYFYWYRQILGQKVEFLVSFYNNEISEKSEIFDDQFSVERPDGSNFTLKIRSTKLEDSAMYFCASSEQARNTEAFFGQGTRLTVV.

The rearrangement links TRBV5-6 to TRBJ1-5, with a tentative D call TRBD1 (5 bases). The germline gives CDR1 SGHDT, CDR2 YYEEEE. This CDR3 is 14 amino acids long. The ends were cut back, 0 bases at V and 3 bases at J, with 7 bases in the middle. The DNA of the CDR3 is TGTGCCAGCAGCTTGGGACAGCCCAATCAGCCCCAGCATTTT. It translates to CASSLGQPNQPQHF.

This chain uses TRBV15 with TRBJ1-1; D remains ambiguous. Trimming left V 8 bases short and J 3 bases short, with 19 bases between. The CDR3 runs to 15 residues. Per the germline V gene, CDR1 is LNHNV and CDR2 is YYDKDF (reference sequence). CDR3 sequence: CATLRDPGVYTEAFF. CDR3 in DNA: TGTGCCACCCTAAGGGATCCGGGAGTTTACACTGAAGCTTTCTTT.

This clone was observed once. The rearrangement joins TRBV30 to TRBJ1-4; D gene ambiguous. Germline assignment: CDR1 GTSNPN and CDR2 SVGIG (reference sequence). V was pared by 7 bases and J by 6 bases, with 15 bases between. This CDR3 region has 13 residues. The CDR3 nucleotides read TGTGCCTCCTCAGTTAACGTCGATGAAAAACTGTTTTTT. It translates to CASSVNVDEKLFF. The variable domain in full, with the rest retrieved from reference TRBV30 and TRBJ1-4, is SQTIHQWPATLVQPVGSPLSLECTVEGTSNPNLYWYRQAAGRGLQLLFYSVGIGQISSEVPQNLSASRPQDRQFILSSKKLLLSDSGFYLCASSVNVDEKLFFGSGTQLSVL.

The DNA of the CDR3 is TGTGCCAGCAGCCAAGCTGCTGCCGGAGATACGCAGTATTTT. Translated: CASSQAAAGDTQYF. The chain is built from TRBV4-2 and TRBJ2-3, with no clear D. This CDR3 comprises 14 residues. Germline V CDR1 and CDR2: LGHNA, YNFKEQ. V gave up 1 base and J gave up 5 bases, with 10 bases separating them.

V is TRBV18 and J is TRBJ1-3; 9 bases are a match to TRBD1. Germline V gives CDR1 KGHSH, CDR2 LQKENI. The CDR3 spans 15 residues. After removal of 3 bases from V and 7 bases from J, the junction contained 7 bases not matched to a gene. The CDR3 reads CASSPPGQGRNTIYF. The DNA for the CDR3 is TGTGCCAGCTCACCTCCGGGACAGGGAAGGAACACCATATATTTT.

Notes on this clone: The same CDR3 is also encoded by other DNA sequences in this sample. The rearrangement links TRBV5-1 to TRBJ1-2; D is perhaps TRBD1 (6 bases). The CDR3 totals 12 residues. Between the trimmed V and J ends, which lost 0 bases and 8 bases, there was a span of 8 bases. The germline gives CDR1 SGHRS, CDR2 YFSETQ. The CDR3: CASSLDRDGYTF. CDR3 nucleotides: TGCGCCAGCAGCTTGGACAGGGACGGCTACACCTTC.

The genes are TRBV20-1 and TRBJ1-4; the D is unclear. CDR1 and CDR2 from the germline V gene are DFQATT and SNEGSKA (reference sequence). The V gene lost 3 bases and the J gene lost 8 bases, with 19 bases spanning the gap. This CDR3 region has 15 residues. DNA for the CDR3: TGCAGTGCTAGTGACGGGAGTCCCGGCGGGGAAAAACTGTTTTTT. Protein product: CSASDGSPGGEKLFF.